The 2 T cell receptor beta chains reported below all come from one sample, sequenced in a study of blood T cell repertoires in COVID-19. Data came from immunoSEQ multiplex PCR; TCRdb stores just in-frame clones and leaves some out. This sample carries over 150,000 clones, 84% of them seen once, and the ten largest clones take approximately 7.6%. The source material was PBMCs or T cells enriched from blood (not recorded which). These receptors came from a man aged 40-49 years who had recovered from COVID-19.

The rearrangement joins TRBV11-2 to TRBJ1-1; maybe TRBD1 (6 bases). In germline, CDR1 is SGHAT, CDR2 FQNNGV. V lost 6 bases, J lost 0 bases, and 26 bases lay in between. The CDR3 runs 19 residues. The CDR3 nucleotides are TGTGCCAGCAGTCCTGCTAGGGGGACGGGGGGTTTTATGAACACTGAAGCTTTCTTT. It encodes CASSPARGTGGFMNTEAFF.

Written as DNA, the CDR3 is TGTGCCAGCAGCTCCTCGACAGGGGTTAATGAAAAACTGTTTTTT. It is translated as CASSSSTGVNEKLFF. This rearrangement joins TRBV7-9 to TRBJ1-4; 8 bases match TRBD1. The CDR3 has 15 amino acids. CDR1 SEHNR and CDR2 FQNEAQ come from the germline V gene (reference sequence). V was clipped by 4 bases and J by 4 bases; unmatched bases: 5.